These 10 T cell receptor beta chains originate from one sample sequenced in a study of T cell clonality in common variable immunodeficiency. Study findings and constraints: In common variable immunodeficiency, TCR beta chains reportedly carried fewer deletions and N-nucleotide insertions.

Using immunoSEQ multiplex PCR, the repertoire was profiled, and TCRdb retains in-frame clones only, with some absent. The table for this sample gives fewer than 20,000 clones. Antigen specificity for these receptors is unknown. Sequenced: peripheral blood mononuclear cells. All receptors come from a human donor with common variable immunodeficiency.

With respect to this clone: Coverage ceases 3 residues before the CDR3 finishes, and the germline J gene fills in the end. This chain joins TRBV2 and TRBJ2-7; weak D call: TRBD1 (6 bases). V lost 0 bases and J 6 bases, leaving 9 bases between the germline ends. The CDR3 extends over 13 amino acids. Germline V gene lookup returns CDR1 SNHLY and CDR2 FYNNEI. The sequenced part of the CDR3 DNA is TGTGCCAGCAGTGAAGCGCGAGGGGGCGAG. Its translation: CASSEARGGE. The complete CDR3 reads CASSEARGGEQYF.

Remarks on this clone: Coverage ceases 3 residues before the CDR3 finishes, and the germline J gene fills in the end. The gene calls are TRBV18 and TRBJ2-2; 8 nucleotides line up with TRBD2. The V segment lost 6 bases and the J segment 1 base; nucleotides outside the gene matches: 19. There are 20 residues in the CDR3. Germline values: CDR1 KGHSH, CDR2 LQKENI. CDR3 loop: CASSPLAAGVLWENTGELFF. The CDR3 bases that were read are TGTGCCAGCTCCCCCCTGGCAGCGGGAGTTTTGTGGGAGAACACCGGGGAG.

In the case of this clone: The read ends 3 residues before the CDR3 terminus; that terminus is restored from the germline J gene. The V gene is TRBV7-9, the J gene TRBJ2-7; 7 nucleotides agree with TRBD2. This CDR3 is built from 15 residues. Losses at the gene ends were 5 bases for V and 6 bases for J; bases not matched to a gene: 13. The germline CDR1 and CDR2 sequences are SEHNR and FQNEAQ (reference sequence). The CDR3 bases that were read are TGTGCCAGCAGCACACGTGGGGGGGAACGGGCCGAG. Protein: CASSTRGGERAE. The complete CDR3 reads CASSTRGGERAEQYF. Full variable domain (outside the CDR3, taken from reference TRBV7-9 and TRBJ2-7): DTGVSQNPRHKITKRGQNVTFRCDPISEHNRLYWYRQTLGQGPEFLTYFQNEAQLEKSRLLSDRFSAERPKGSFSTLEIQRTEQGDSAMYLCASSTRGGERAEQYFGPGTRLTVT.

About this clone itself: Read coverage stops 3 residues before the CDR3 terminus; the germline J gene supplies the remainder. The V gene is TRBV7-2, the J gene TRBJ2-5; no firm D call. The germline V gene encodes CDR1 SGHTA and CDR2 FQGNSA. CDR3 length equals 15 residues. The ends were cut back, 7 bases at V and 1 base at J, with 16 bases in the middle. The CDR3 sequence: CASNKVGRSQETQYF. The part of the CDR3 DNA that was read is TGTGCCAGCAACAAAGTAGGCAGGTCCCAAGAGACC.

Points on this clone: Read data end 3 residues before the CDR3 end; the end is taken from the germline J gene. The chain combines TRBV20-1 with TRBJ2-3, with 7 nucleotides matching TRBD1. The length of the CDR3 is 16 residues. With V trimmed by 0 bases and J by 6 bases, 12 bases remained unmatched. Germline CDR1 reads DFQATT; CDR2 reads SNEGSKA (reference sequence). Incomplete CDR3 DNA: TGCAGTGCTAGAGATACTGGGACAGCCAATTTGGATACG. Protein product: CSARDTGTANLDT. The full CDR3 protein is CSARDTGTANLDTQYF.

To note about this clone: The read falls 3 residues short of the CDR3 end, and the missing part is taken from the germline J gene. J is TRBJ2-1 and V is TRBV5-1; 12 bases match TRBD2. The CDR3 spans 17 residues. Losses at the gene ends were 3 bases for V and 5 bases for J; bases not matched to a gene: 9. Germline loops: CDR1 SGHRS, CDR2 YFSETQ. The CDR3 region is CASSYASGRVGNNEQFF. CDR3 bases read: TGCGCCAGCAGCTATGCTAGCGGGAGGGTCGGAAACAATGAG.

This CDR3 reads CASSPRTGNQPQHF. CDR3 DNA, as far as it was read: TGTGCCAGCAGTCCCCGGACAGGGAATCAGCCC. The chain employs TRBV7-2 and TRBJ1-5; 8 nucleotides match TRBD1. Sequencing ends 3 residues short of the CDR3 end; the germline J gene provides the rest. The CDR3 has 14 amino acids. Trimming cost V 6 bases and J 4 bases; bases outside gene matches: 5. CDR1 and CDR2 (germline): SGHTA, FQGNSA. Looking up the rest from reference TRBV7-2 and TRBJ1-5 gives the full variable domain: GAGVSQSPSNKVTEKGKDVELRCDPISGHTALYWYRQSLGQGLEFLIYFQGNSAPDKSGLPSDRFSAERTGGSVSTLTIQRTQQEDSAVYLCASSPRTGNQPQHFGDGTRLSIL.

According to its frequency, this clone is medium-sized (0.01 to 0.1%). The sequenced fragment ends 3 residues before the CDR3 boundary, so the rest is inferred from the germline J gene. J is TRBJ1-6 and V is TRBV7-2, with TRBD1 matching over 10 bases. The ends lost 5 bases at V and 8 bases at J; junction bases unmatched: 6. The CDR3 is 15 residues long. From germline, CDR1 is SGHTA and CDR2 FQGNSA. The DNA read from the CDR3 is TGTGCCAGCAGCCGACAGGGGGCGATGGATTCACCC. The encoded protein is CASSRQGAMDSP. The full CDR3 sequence reads CASSRQGAMDSPLHF. The full variable domain, in which reference TRBV7-2 and TRBJ1-6 provide the parts outside the CDR3, is GAGVSQSPSNKVTEKGKDVELRCDPISGHTALYWYRQSLGQGLEFLIYFQGNSAPDKSGLPSDRFSAERTGGSVSTLTIQRTQQEDSAVYLCASSRQGAMDSPLHFGNGTRLTVT.

On this clone itself: The read ends 3 residues shy of where the CDR3 ends; the end is completed using the germline J gene. The chain employs TRBV5-6 and TRBJ1-1; D gene ambiguous. From germline, CDR1 is SGHDT and CDR2 YYEEEE. The CDR3 has 15 residues. V dropped 2 bases and J dropped 1 base, with 12 bases sitting between them. The sequenced CDR3 bases are TGTGCCAGCAGCTTTTTGACAAAATCGAACACTGAA. It yields the protein CASSFLTKSNTE. The whole CDR3 protein is CASSFLTKSNTEAFF.

The CDR3 sequence: CASSSGQVYEQYF. CDR3 DNA (partial): TGCGCCAGCAGTTCCGGACAGGTCTACGAG. The rearrangement joins TRBV5-1 to TRBJ2-7, with TRBD1 matching 7 bases. The sequence runs out 3 residues before the end of the CDR3; the remainder is reconstructed from the germline J gene. Looked up from germline, CDR1 is SGHRS and CDR2 is YFSETQ. The trim removed 5 bases at V and 3 bases at J, leaving 5 bases unmatched. The CDR3 spans 13 residues. Full variable domain (rest looked up from reference TRBV5-1 and TRBJ2-7): KAGVTQTPRYLIKTRGQQVTLSCSPISGHRSVSWYQQTPGQGLQFLFEYFSETQRNKGNFPGRFSGRQFSNSRSEMNVSTLELGDSALYLCASSSGQVYEQYFGPGTRLTVT.